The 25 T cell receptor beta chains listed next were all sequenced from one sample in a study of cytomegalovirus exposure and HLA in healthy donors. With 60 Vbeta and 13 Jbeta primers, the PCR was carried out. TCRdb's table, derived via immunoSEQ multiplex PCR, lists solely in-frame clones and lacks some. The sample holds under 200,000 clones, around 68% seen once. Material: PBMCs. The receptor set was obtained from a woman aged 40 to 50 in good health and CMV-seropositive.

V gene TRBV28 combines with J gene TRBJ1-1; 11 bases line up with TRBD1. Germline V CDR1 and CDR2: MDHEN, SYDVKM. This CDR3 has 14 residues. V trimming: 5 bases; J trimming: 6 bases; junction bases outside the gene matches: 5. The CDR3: CASSGTGGLAEAFF. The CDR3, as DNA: TGTGCCAGCAGTGGGACAGGGGGGTTGGCTGAAGCTTTCTTT.

The CDR3 loop is CASSFGYRPNTGELFF. Written as DNA, the CDR3 is TGCGCCAGCAGCTTCGGTTACAGACCGAACACCGGGGAGCTGTTTTTT. The V call is TRBV5-1, the J call TRBJ2-2; no reliable D call. There are 16 residues in the CDR3. Per germline, CDR1 SGHRS and CDR2 YFSETQ. V gave up 2 bases and J gave up 0 bases, with 11 bases separating them.

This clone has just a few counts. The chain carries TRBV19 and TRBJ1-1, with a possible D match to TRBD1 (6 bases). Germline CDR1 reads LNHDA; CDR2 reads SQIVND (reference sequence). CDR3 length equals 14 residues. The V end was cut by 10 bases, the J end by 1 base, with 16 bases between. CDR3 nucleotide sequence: TGTGCCACCGTCGTGGGCAGGGGGAACACTGAAGCTTTCTTT. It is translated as CATVVGRGNTEAFF. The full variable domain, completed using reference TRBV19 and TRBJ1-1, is DGGITQSPKYLFRKEGQNVTLSCEQNLNHDAMYWYRQDPGQGLRLIYYSQIVNDFQKGDIAEGYSVSREKKESFPLTVTSAQKNPTAFYLCATVVGRGNTEAFFGQGTRLTVV.

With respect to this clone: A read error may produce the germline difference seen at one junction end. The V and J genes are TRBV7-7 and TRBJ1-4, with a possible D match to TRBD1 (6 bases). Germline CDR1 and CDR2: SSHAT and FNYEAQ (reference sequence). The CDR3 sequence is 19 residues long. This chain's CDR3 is CASSPRYFGLDSRTEKLFF. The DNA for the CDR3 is TGTGCTAGCAGCCCTAGGTACTTCGGGTTGGACAGTCGAACTGAAAAACTGTTTTTT.

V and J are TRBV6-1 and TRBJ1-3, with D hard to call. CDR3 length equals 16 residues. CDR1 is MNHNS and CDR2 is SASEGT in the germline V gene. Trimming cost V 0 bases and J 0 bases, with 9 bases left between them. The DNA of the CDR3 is TGTGCCAGCAGTGAAGCCCCGTTCAGCTCTGGAAACACCATATATTTT. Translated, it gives CASSEAPFSSGNTIYF.

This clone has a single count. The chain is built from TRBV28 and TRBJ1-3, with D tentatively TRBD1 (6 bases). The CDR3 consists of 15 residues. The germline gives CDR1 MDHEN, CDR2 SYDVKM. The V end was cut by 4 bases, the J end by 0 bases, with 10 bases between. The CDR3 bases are TGTGCCAGCAGTTCCGACAGGTACTCTGGAAACACCATATATTTT. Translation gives CASSSDRYSGNTIYF.

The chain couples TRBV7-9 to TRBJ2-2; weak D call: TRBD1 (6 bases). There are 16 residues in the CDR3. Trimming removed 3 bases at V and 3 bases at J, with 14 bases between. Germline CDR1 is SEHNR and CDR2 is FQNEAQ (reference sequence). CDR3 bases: TGTGCCAGCAGCTTTTCGCCCTCAGGGGACACCGGGGAGCTGTTTTTT. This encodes CASSFSPSGDTGELFF.

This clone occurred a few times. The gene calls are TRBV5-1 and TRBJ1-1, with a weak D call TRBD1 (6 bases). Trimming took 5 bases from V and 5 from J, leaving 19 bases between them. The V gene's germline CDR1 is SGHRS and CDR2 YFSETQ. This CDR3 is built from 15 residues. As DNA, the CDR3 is TGCGCCAGCAGTCCTACCCAGGGGATTGGGACTGAAGCTTTCTTT. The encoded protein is CASSPTQGIGTEAFF.

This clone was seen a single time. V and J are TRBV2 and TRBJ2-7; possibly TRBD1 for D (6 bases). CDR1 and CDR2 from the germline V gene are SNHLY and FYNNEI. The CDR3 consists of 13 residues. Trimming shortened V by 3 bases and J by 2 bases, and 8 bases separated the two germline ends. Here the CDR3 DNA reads TGTGCCAGCAGTGATCCAGGGGCCTACGAGCAGTACTTC. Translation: CASSDPGAYEQYF.

DNA of the CDR3: TGTGCCAGCAGCCGGCAGGGTGGCTATGACACTGAAGCTTTCTTT. This encodes CASSRQGGYDTEAFF. The gene calls are TRBV2 and TRBJ1-1; D is perhaps TRBD1 (5 bases). V was trimmed by 6 bases and J by 3 bases, leaving 17 bases between them. CDR1 is SNHLY, CDR2 FYNNEI, per germline. The CDR3 consists of 15 residues. Supplemented by reference TRBV2 and TRBJ1-1, the full variable domain reads EPEVTQTPSHQVTQMGQEVILRCVPISNHLYFYWYRQILGQKVEFLVSFYNNEISEKSEIFDDQFSVERPDGSNFTLKIRSTKLEDSAMYFCASSRQGGYDTEAFFGQGTRLTVV.

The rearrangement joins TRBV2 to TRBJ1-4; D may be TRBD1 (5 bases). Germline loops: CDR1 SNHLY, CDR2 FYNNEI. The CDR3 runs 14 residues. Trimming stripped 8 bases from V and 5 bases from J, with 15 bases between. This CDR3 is CASSPWGPNEKLFF. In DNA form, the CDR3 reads TGTGCCAGCTCCCCCTGGGGCCCAAATGAAAAACTGTTTTTT. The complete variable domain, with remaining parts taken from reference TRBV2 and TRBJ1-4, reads EPEVTQTPSHQVTQMGQEVILRCVPISNHLYFYWYRQILGQKVEFLVSFYNNEISEKSEIFDDQFSVERPDGSNFTLKIRSTKLEDSAMYFCASSPWGPNEKLFFGSGTQLSVL.

CDR3 sequence reads: CSARKRETQYF. The CDR3 bases are TGCAGTGCCCGCAAGAGGGAGACCCAGTACTTC. The V call is TRBV20-1, the J call TRBJ2-5; D not certain. The CDR3 has 11 residues. Trimming shortened V by 6 bases and J by 5 bases, and 10 bases separated the two germline ends. Germline V CDR1 and CDR2: DFQATT, SNEGSKA (reference sequence).

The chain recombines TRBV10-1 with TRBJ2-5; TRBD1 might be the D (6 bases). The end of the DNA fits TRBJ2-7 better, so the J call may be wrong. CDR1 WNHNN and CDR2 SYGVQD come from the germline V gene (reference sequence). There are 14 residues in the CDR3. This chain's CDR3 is CAGPRGIPPYEQYF. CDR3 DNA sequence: TGCGCCGGACCGAGGGGGATCCCCCCTTACGAGCAGTACTTC.

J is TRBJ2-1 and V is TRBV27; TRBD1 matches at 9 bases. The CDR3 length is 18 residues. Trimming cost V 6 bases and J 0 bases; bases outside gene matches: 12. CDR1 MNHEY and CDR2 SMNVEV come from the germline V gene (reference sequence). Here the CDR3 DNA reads TGTGCCAGCAGCCCCGGGACAGGGTCGCTGAGCTCCTACAATGAGCAGTTCTTC. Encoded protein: CASSPGTGSLSSYNEQFF.

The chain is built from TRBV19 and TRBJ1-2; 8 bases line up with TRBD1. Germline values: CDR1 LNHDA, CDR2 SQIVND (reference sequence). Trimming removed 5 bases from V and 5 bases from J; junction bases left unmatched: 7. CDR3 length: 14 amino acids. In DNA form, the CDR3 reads TGTGCCAGTAGTTTACAGGGGGGTTGGTATGGCTACACCTTC. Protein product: CASSLQGGWYGYTF.

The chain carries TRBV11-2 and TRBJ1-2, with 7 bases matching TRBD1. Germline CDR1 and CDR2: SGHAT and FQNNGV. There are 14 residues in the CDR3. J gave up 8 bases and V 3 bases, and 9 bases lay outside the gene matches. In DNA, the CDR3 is TGTGCCAGCAGCTTCGAAGACAGGGTGGTAGGCTACACCTTC. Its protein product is CASSFEDRVVGYTF.

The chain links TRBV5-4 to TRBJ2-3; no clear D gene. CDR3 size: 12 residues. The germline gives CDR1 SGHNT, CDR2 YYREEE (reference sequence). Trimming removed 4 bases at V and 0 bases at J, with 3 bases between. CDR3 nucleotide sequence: TGTGCCAGCAGCACAAGCACAGATACGCAGTATTTT. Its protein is CASSTSTDTQYF.

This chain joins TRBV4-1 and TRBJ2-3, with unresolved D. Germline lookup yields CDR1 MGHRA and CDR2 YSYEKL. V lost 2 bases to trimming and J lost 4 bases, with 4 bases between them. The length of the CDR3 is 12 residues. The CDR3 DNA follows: TGCGCCAGCAGCCAACAGTCAGATACGCAGTATTTT. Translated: CASSQQSDTQYF.

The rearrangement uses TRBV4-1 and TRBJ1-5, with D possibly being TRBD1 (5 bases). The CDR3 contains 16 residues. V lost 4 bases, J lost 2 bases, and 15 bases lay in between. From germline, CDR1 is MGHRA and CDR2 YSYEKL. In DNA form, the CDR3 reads TGCGCCAGCAGCCTTCAGGGATCGGGCGGCAATCAGCCCCAGCATTTT. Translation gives CASSLQGSGGNQPQHF.

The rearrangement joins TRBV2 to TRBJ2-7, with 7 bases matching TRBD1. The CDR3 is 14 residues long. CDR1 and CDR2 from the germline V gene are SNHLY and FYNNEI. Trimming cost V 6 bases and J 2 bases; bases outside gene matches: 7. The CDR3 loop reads CASRQGRITYEQYF. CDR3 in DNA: TGTGCCAGCAGACAGGGGCGAATCACCTACGAGCAGTACTTC.

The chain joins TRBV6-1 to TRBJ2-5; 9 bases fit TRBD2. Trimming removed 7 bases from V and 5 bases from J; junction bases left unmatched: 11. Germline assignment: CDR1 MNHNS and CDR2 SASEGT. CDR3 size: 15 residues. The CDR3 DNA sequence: TGTGCCAGCAAGGAGGGGGCGGGGGGGTTGGAGACCCAGTACTTC. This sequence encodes CASKEGAGGLETQYF.

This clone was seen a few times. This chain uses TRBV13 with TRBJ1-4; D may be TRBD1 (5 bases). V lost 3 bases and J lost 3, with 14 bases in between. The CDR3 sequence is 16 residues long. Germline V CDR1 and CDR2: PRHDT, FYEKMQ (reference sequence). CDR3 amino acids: CASSFGGVGANEKLFF. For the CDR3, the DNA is TGTGCCAGCAGCTTTGGAGGGGTGGGAGCTAATGAAAAACTGTTTTTT.

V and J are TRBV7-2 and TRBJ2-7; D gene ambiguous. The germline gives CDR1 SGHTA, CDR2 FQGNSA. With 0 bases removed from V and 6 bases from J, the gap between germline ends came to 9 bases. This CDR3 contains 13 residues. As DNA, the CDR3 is TGTGCCAGCAGCTTAGCGGCAGTGTCCGAGCAGTACTTC. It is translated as CASSLAAVSEQYF.

The CDR3 sequence is CASSRDSLKDNEQFF. The DNA of the CDR3 is TGTGCCAGCAGCCGGGACTCCTTAAAGGACAATGAGCAGTTCTTC. V gene TRBV6-5 combines with J gene TRBJ2-1; weak D call: TRBD2 (6 bases). CDR3 size: 15 residues. CDR1 is MNHEY, CDR2 SVGAGI, per germline. Trimming took off 6 bases at V and 5 bases at J, with 17 bases between the two ends.

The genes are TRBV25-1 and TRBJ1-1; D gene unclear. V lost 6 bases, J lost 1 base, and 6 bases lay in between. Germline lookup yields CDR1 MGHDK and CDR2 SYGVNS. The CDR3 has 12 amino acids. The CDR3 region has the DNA TGTGCCAGCAGACGACAGAACACTGAAGCTTTCTTT. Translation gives CASRRQNTEAFF. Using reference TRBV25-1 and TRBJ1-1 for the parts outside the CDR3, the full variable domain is EADIYQTPRYLVIGTGKKITLECSQTMGHDKMYWYQQDPGMELHLIHYSYGVNSTEKGDLSSESTVSRIRTEHFPLTLESARPSHTSQYLCASRRQNTEAFFGQGTRLTVV.